This T cell receptor beta chain was recovered during a study of a mutant IDH1 vaccine in newly diagnosed glioma. For the study at large: Prior therapy was radiotherapy, temozolomide, or both; most received both.

Sequencing was performed with immunoSEQ multiplex PCR; in TCRdb, only in-frame clones are kept and a portion is missing. Of around 88,000 clones listed, around three quarters are singletons. This CDR3 is 16 amino acids long. CDR1 is SGHRS and CDR2 is YFSETQ in the germline V gene. The V gene lost 0 bases and the J gene lost 4 bases, with 13 bases spanning the gap. Time point reported: baseline, week 1 (first vaccination visit). Specified treatment: pre-vaccination baseline after standard-of-care therapy. This specimen was PBMCs, taken from a glioma patient treated with radiotherapy, temozolomide or both. This sequence joins TRBV5-1 and TRBJ2-2; D is tentatively TRBD1 or TRBD2 (5 bases each). The TCR originated in a man in his forties with glioma. The CDR3 nucleotides are TGCGCCAGCAGCTTGGCTAGCCCTGGGACCACCGGGGAGCTGTTTTTT. It specifies CASSLASPGTTGELFF.